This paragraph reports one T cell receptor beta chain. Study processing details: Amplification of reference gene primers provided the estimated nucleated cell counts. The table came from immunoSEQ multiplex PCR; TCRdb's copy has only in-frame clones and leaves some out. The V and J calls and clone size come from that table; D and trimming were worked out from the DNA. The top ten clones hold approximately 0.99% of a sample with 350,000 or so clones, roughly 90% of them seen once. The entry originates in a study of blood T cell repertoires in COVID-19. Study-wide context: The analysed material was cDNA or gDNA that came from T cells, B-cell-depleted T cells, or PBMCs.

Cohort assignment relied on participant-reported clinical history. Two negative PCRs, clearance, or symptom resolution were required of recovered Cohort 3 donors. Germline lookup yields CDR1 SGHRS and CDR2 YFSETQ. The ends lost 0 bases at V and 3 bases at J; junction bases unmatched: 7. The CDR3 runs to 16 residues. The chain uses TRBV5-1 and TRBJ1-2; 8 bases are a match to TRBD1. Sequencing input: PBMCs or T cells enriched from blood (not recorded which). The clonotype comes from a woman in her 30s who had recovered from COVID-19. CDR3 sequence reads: CASSLGVVGQDYGYTF. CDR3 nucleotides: TGCGCCAGCAGCTTGGGGGTAGTGGGACAGGACTATGGCTACACCTTC.